This record concerns one TCR beta chain sequence. The data were obtained in a study of blood T cell repertoires in COVID-19. Study background: The United States, Italy and Spain provided the acute and convalescent COVID-19 samples. From T cells, B-cell-depleted T cells, or PBMCs came the material, which was cDNA or gDNA.

V gave up 5 bases and J gave up 4 bases, with 14 bases separating them. The CDR3 extends over 15 amino acids. Germline CDR1 reads SGHTA; CDR2 reads FQGNSA. As handled by the study authors: Reference gene primer amplification gave nucleated cell count estimates. Using immunoSEQ multiplex PCR, the repertoire was profiled, and TCRdb retains in-frame clones only, with some absent. V, J and clone size derive from that table, while D and trimming were established from the DNA sequence. The sample has 160,000 or so clones, about 88% seen once. Sequencing used peripheral blood. The source is a man aged 35-49 years with acute or convalescent COVID-19. V gene TRBV7-2 combines with J gene TRBJ1-4; D possibly corresponds to TRBD1 (6 bases). The CDR3 bases are TGTGCCAGCAGCCATGGGGGCAGGCTTAATGAAAAACTGTTTTTT. This sequence encodes CASSHGGRLNEKLFF. The full variable domain, with the rest looked up from reference TRBV7-2 and TRBJ1-4, is GAGVSQSPSNKVTEKGKDVELRCDPISGHTALYWYRQSLGQGLEFLIYFQGNSAPDKSGLPSDRFSAERTGGSVSTLTIQRTQQEDSAVYLCASSHGGRLNEKLFFGSGTQLSVL.